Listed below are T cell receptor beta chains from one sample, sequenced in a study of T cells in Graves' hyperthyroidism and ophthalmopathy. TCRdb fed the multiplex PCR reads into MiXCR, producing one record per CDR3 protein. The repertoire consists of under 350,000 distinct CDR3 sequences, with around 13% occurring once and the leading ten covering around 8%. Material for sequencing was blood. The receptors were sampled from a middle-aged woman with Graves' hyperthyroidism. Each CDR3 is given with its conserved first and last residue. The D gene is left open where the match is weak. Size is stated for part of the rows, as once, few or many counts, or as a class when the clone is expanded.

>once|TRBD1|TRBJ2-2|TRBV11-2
CASSTLDRANTGELFF
TGTGCCAGCAGCACCCTGGACAGGGCGAACACCGGGGAGCTGTTTTTT
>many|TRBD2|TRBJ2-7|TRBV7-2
CASTLAGGRVYEQYF
TGTGCCAGCACCTTAGCGGGAGGCAGGGTTTACGAGCAGTACTTC
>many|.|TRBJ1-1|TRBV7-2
CASSLQGINTEAFF
TGTGCCAGCAGCTTGCAGGGAATTAACACTGAAGCTTTCTTT
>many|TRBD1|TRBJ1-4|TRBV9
CASSQTGQGREKLFF
TGTGCCAGCAGCCAAACAGGACAGGGCCGCGAAAAACTGTTTTTT
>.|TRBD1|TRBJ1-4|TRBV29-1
CAGQTGDEKLFF
TGCGCCGGACAGACAGGGGATGAAAAACTGTTTTTT
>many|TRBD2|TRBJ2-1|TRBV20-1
CSARTSGRATYNEQFF
TGCAGTGCTAGAACTAGCGGGAGGGCCACCTACAATGAGCAGTTCTTC
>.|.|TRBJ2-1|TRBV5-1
CASSFGTVNEQFF
TGCGCCAGCAGCTTTGGGACGGTCAATGAGCAGTTCTTC
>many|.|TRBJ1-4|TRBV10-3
CAISGGANEKLFF
TGTGCCATCAGTGGTGGGGCTAATGAAAAACTGTTTTTT
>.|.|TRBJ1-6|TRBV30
CAWSVGRGNSPLHF
TGTGCCTGGAGTGTAGGGAGGGGGAATTCACCCCTCCACTTT
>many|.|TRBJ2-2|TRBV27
CASKDGVPLNTGELFF
TGTGCCAGCAAAGACGGGGTACCACTTAACACCGGGGAGCTGTTTTTT
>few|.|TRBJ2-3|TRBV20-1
CSAAPGASTDTQYF
TGCAGTGCTGCCCCGGGGGCTAGCACAGATACGCAGTATTTT